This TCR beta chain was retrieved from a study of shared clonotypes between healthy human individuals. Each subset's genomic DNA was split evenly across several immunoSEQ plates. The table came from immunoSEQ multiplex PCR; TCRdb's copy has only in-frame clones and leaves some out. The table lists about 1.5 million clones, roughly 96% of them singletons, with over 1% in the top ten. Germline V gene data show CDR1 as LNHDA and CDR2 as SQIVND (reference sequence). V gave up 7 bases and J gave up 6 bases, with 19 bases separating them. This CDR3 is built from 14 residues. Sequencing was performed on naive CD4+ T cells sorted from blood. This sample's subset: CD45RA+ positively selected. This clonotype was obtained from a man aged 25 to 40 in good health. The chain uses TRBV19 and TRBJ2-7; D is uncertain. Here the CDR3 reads CASTTHFLNPEQYF. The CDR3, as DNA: TGTGCCAGTACTACTCACTTCTTAAACCCCGAGCAGTACTTC.